This T cell receptor beta chain was sequenced during a study of metastatic and nonmetastatic thyroid tumors. CDR3 length equals 16 residues. Trimming cost V 5 bases and J 4 bases, with 18 bases left between them. CDR1 is SGHAT and CDR2 is FQNNGV in the germline V gene. On this clone itself: The missing conserved phenylalanine or tryptophan at the end of this CDR3 makes a read error likely.

TCRdb re-called the PCR reads via MiXCR. The repertoire holds some 41,000 clones, less than 3.5% seen once, with 9.5% to 10% in the top ten. Patients were all untreated before their thyroid surgery. This clonotype originated in a female donor with papillary thyroid cancer or a benign thyroid nodule (not recorded which). Some clones in this sample may be carry-over from other donors' samples. Sequencing used blood. V and J are TRBV11-2 and TRBJ2-1; D may correspond to TRBD1 or TRBD2 (6 bases each). CDR3 amino acids: CASSPRGPEIYNEQFL. Written as DNA, the CDR3 is TGTGCCAGCAGCCCCCGGGGGCCGGAGATTTACAATGAGCAGTTCCTC.